This T cell receptor beta chain was identified during a study of Ad26.COV2.S vaccination and SARS-CoV-2 variants. Study-level information: Enrolled in COV1001, the donor was in the Ad26.COV2.S trial arm, which received the vaccine. Intramuscular Ad26.COV2.S doses were given once or twice, 56 days apart. Study conclusions and caveats: Relative to placebo recipients, vaccine recipients exhibited elevated spike-specific TCR breadth.

Profiling relied on immunoSEQ multiplex PCR, and the TCRdb table lists in-frame clones only, not all of them. The sample lists roughly 380,000 clones, around nine tenths occurring once. As to this clone: Its target is unknown.

Germline CDR1 reads LNHDA; CDR2 reads SQIVND (reference sequence). V gave up 6 bases and J gave up 8 bases, with 13 bases separating them. This CDR3 is 12 amino acids long. Sample treatment: some 20 received Ad26.COV2.S at low or high dose, single or two shots; 5 received placebo; per-sample allocation not given. Each sample was drawn 63 days after the first injection (of vaccine or placebo). Ad26.COV2.S expressed prefusion-stabilized spike from the original Wuhan strain. The V call is TRBV19, the J call TRBJ1-1; D might be TRBD1 (5 bases). The sample consisted of peripheral blood, taken in a trial of Ad26.COV2.S vaccine versus placebo. The sequence derives from a person between 18 and 60 years old who received the Ad26.COV2.S COVID-19 vaccine or a placebo. The CDR3 DNA reads as TGTGCCAGTAGAACGATGGGACTAGAAGCTTTCTTT. Translation gives CASRTMGLEAFF.